This record looks at one T cell receptor beta chain sequence and its context. It was with unique molecular identifiers that the TCRbeta library was prepared. Via MiXCR, TCRdb re-called the PCR reads, giving one row per CDR3 protein. Seen here are hundreds of thousands of distinct CDR3 sequences, more than 9% observed once, and the top ten hold roughly a tenth. The data stem from a study of T-cell reconstitution after alpha-beta-depleted transplantation in children. The CDR3 has 14 amino acids. The V gene end was trimmed by 2 bases and the J gene end by 5 bases; junction bases not matched to a gene: 5. Germline CDR1 is DFQATT and CDR2 is SNEGSKA (reference sequence).

The clonotype comes from a human donor who donated a stem cell graft to a child with SCID. Specimen: PBMCs from the stem cell graft donor, collected from the stem cell graft. The chain joins TRBV20-1 to TRBJ2-7, with TRBD2 matching over 11 bases. The CDR3 DNA sequence: TGCAGTGCTAGAAAAGGACTAGCGGGCGACGAGCAGTACTTC. Translated: CSARKGLAGDEQYF.